The clone carrying this T cell receptor beta chain occurred many times. The target antigen is unknown. Germline trimming cut 3 bases from V and 5 bases from J; bases unmatched to any gene: 4. This CDR3 has 14 amino acids. This sample is part of a study of T cell repertoires in cytomegalovirus infection. Each CDR3 protein is one row after TCRdb ran MiXCR on the reads. The table lists 140,000 to 150,000 distinct CDR3 sequences, roughly a third of them singletons. The TCR comes from a human donor in good health (CMV status not recorded). Some clones in this sample may be carry-over from other donors' samples. The chain uses TRBV12-3 or TRBV12-4 and TRBJ2-7; 10 bases map to TRBD2. The sequenced sample was CD8+ T cells from cultured PBMCs, obtained from culture after CMV antigen stimulation. The chain's CDR3 is CASSFYLAGDEQYF. The CDR3, as DNA: TGTGCCAGCAGTTTCTACCTAGCGGGGGACGAGCAGTACTTC.